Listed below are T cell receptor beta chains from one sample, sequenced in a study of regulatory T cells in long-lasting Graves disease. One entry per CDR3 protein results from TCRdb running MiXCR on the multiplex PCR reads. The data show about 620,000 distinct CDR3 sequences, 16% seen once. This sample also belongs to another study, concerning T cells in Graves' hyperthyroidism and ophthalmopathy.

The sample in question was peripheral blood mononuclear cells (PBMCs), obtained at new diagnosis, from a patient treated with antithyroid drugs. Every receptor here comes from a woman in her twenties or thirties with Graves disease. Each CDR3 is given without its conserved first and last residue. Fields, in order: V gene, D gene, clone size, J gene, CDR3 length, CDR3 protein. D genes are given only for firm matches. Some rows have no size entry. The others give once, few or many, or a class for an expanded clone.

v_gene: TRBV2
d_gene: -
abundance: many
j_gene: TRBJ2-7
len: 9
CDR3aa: ASSGQNEQY

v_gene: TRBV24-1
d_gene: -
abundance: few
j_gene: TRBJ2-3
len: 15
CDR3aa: ATSEYLFGGSTDTQY

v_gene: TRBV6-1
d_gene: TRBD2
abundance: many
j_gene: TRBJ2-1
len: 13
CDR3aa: ASSKTSGTYNEQF

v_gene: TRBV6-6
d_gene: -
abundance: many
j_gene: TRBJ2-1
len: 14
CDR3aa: ASSYSWEVSYNEQF

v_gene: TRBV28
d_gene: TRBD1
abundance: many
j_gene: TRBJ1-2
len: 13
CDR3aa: ASRPTGTANYGYT

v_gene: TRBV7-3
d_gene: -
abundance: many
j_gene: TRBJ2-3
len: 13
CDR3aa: ASSFQGIATDTQY

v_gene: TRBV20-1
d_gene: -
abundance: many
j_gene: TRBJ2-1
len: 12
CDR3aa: SAREGSSYNEQF

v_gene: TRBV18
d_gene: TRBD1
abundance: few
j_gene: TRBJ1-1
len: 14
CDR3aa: ASSPGTGNALGEAF

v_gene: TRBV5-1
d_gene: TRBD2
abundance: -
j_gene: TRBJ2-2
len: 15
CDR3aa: ASSLHPGTRGTGELF

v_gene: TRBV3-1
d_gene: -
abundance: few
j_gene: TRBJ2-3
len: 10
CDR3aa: ASSPFRNTQY

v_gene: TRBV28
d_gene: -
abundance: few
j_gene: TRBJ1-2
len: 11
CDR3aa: ASSQQRNYGYT

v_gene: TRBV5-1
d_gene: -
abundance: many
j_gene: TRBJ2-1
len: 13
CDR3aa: ASSVISVAYNEQF

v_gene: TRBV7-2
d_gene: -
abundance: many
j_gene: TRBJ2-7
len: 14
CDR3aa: ASSPNPGVRTYEQY

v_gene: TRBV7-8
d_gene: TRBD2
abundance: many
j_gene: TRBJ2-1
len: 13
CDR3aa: ASSRGLAGVNEQF